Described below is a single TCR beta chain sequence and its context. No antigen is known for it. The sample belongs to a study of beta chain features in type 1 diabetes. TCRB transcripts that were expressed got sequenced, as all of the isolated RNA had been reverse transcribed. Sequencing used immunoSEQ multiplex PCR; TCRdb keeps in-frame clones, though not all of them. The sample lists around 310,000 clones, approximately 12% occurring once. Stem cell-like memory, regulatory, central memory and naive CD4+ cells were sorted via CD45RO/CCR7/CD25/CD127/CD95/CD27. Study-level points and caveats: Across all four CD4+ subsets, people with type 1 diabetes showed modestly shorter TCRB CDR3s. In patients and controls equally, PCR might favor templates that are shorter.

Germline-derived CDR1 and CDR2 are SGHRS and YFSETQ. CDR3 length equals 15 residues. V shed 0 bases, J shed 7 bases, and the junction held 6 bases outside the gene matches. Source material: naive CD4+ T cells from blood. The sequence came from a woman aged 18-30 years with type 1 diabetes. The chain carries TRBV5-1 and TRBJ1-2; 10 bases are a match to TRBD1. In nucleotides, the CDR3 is TGCGCCAGCAGCTTGGCCTGGACAGGGGGATCTGGCTACACCTTC. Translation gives CASSLAWTGGSGYTF.